This is a list of T cell receptor beta chains from one sample in a study of blood T cell repertoires in COVID-19. The data were produced by immunoSEQ multiplex PCR, yet TCRdb's version contains in-frame clones alone and is incomplete. The repertoire consists of about 75,000 clones, with 79% occurring once and the leading ten covering 5% to 5.5%. Sequenced material: peripheral blood. These receptors came from a woman of 80 years or more with active or convalescent COVID-19. Each CDR3 is given with its conserved first and last residue. A D gene is named only where the DNA matches it firmly. The listing skips clone size in some rows; elsewhere it reads once, few, many or a size class.

. TRBJ2-2 TRBV14 . CASSQDRGRDWPGELFF TGTGCCAGCAGCCAAGATCGGGGCAGGGACTGGCCCGGGGAGCTGTTTTTT
. TRBJ2-3 TRBV15 . CATSRDLLPGDTQYF TGTGCCACCAGCAGAGATCTATTGCCCGGGGATACGCAGTATTTT
. TRBJ2-2 TRBV25-1 . CASSEWLTGELFF TGTGCCAGCAGTGAATGGCTCACCGGGGAGCTGTTTTTT
TRBD2 TRBJ2-3 TRBV6-6 . CASSYAGTSADTQYF TGTGCCAGCAGTTACGCCGGGACTAGTGCAGATACGCAGTATTTT
. TRBJ1-5 TRBV3-1/TRBV3-2 . CASSPRGQGLRNQPQHF TGTGCCAGCAGCCCCCGAGGCCAGGGTCTCCGCAATCAGCCCCAGCATTTT
TRBD2 TRBJ2-7 TRBV2 . CASMGAGGPYEQYF TGTGCCAGCATGGGGGCGGGAGGGCCTTACGAGCAGTACTTC
. TRBJ2-1 TRBV18 . CASSPRAGSLDEQFF TGTGCCAGCTCACCACGGGCCGGGAGTCTAGATGAGCAGTTCTTC
TRBD1 TRBJ2-3 TRBV7-3 . CASSLTGTGGLDTQYF TGTGCCAGCAGCTTAACCGGGACAGGGGGCTTAGATACGCAGTATTTT
TRBD1 TRBJ1-5 TRBV19 . CASSMDRGLNQPQHF TGTGCCAGTAGTATGGACAGGGGGCTCAATCAGCCCCAGCATTTT
TRBD1 TRBJ1-1 TRBV5-5 few CASSHFGQGVKNTEAFF TGTGCCAGCAGCCACTTTGGACAGGGAGTCAAAAACACTGAAGCTTTCTTT
. TRBJ1-1 TRBV6-2/TRBV6-3 . CASSAARVWVNTEAFF TGTGCCAGCAGCGCGGCCAGGGTGTGGGTGAACACTGAAGCTTTCTTT
. TRBJ1-2 TRBV27 . CASRFYDRTYGYTF TGTGCCAGCAGATTTTACGACAGGACCTATGGCTACACCTTC
TRBD2 TRBJ2-7 TRBV6-5 few CASSPAGAYEQYF TGTGCCAGCAGTCCCGCGGGGGCCTACGAGCAGTACTTC
. TRBJ2-2 TRBV7-7 . CASSLTGSPGELFF TGTGCCAGCAGCTTAACAGGGTCACCCGGGGAGCTGTTTTTT
TRBD2 TRBJ2-1 TRBV29-1 . CSVDTSGRSGEQFF TGCAGCGTTGATACCAGCGGGAGATCAGGTGAGCAGTTCTTC
. TRBJ2-1 TRBV27 . CASSLSVVFGEQFF TGTGCCAGCAGTTTATCTGTAGTTTTCGGTGAGCAGTTCTTC
. TRBJ2-7 TRBV21-1 . CASTLRRRKRAYEQYF TGTGCCAGCACCCTAAGGAGGCGGAAGAGGGCCTACGAGCAGTACTTC
. TRBJ2-7 TRBV5-1 . CASSPQGYSYEQYF TGCGCCAGCTCACCCCAGGGCTACTCCTACGAGCAGTACTTC
TRBD2 TRBJ2-3 TRBV19 . CASSMSSGMADTQYF TGTGCCAGTAGTATGTCTAGCGGGATGGCAGATACGCAGTATTTT
. TRBJ2-3 TRBV19 . CASSFFSTDTQYF TGTGCCAGTAGTTTCTTCAGCACAGATACGCAGTATTTT
TRBD1 TRBJ1-1 TRBV29-1 . CSVPGGWGLMNTEAFF TGCAGCGTCCCAGGGGGCTGGGGCCTTATGAACACTGAAGCTTTCTTT
TRBD2 TRBJ2-1 TRBV5-1 . CASSLAGRERLDEQFF TGCGCCAGCAGCTTGGCGGGGCGGGAGCGCCTCGATGAGCAGTTCTTC
. TRBJ1-1 TRBV7-9 . CASSLGQGISVAFF TGTGCCAGCAGCTTAGGTCAGGGAATTTCAGTGGCTTTCTTT
. TRBJ2-6 TRBV4-3 . CASRAAGANVLTF TGCGCCAGCAGGGCGGCTGGGGCCAACGTCCTGACTTTC
. TRBJ2-1 TRBV18 once CASSPGGLTLNNEQFF TGTGCCAGCTCACCAGGGGGACTTACCTTAAACAATGAGCAGTTCTTC
. TRBJ2-7 TRBV13 once CASSFFAGPTYEQYF TGTGCCAGCAGCTTCTTTGCGGGGCCCACCTACGAGCAGTACTTC
. TRBJ1-1 TRBV5-6 . CASSFLANTEAFF TGTGCCAGCAGCTTTTTAGCGAACACTGAAGCTTTCTTT
TRBD2 TRBJ2-5 TRBV7-9 . CASSLGGLEETQYF TGTGCCAGCAGCTTAGGTGGACTAGAAGAGACCCAGTACTTC
. TRBJ2-4 TRBV7-2 . CASSLEGAKNIQYF TGTGCCAGCAGCTTAGAGGGGGCCAAAAACATTCAGTACTTC
. TRBJ1-6 TRBV28 . CASSLPSSYNSPLHF TGTGCCAGCAGTTTGCCGAGCTCCTATAATTCACCCCTCCACTTT
. TRBJ1-3 TRBV5-5 . CASRRMGMTGSGNTIYF TGTGCCAGCCGACGGATGGGAATGACAGGCTCTGGAAACACCATATATTTT
. TRBJ2-7 TRBV6-5 . CASTSGFQGYEQYF TGTGCCAGTACGAGCGGGTTCCAAGGCTACGAGCAGTACTTC
TRBD2 TRBJ2-1 TRBV9 . CASSVVSSGGDEQFF TGTGCCAGCAGCGTAGTCTCTAGCGGGGGGGATGAGCAGTTCTTC
. TRBJ2-5 TRBV24-1 . CATSDPRDFQLGETQYF TGTGCCACCAGTGATCCCCGGGACTTTCAACTGGGAGAGACCCAGTACTTC
. TRBJ2-2 TRBV27 . CASSLWGRGTGELFF TGTGCCAGCAGTTTATGGGGGCGCGGCACCGGGGAGCTGTTTTTT
TRBD1 TRBJ1-1 TRBV10-3 . CAISPRGTGGMNTEAFF TGTGCCATCAGCCCCAGGGGGACAGGGGGTATGAACACTGAAGCTTTCTTT
TRBD2 TRBJ2-7 TRBV28 once CASSLSGLVRSREQYF TGTGCCAGCAGTCTCTCGGGACTAGTGAGGTCGAGGGAGCAGTACTTC
. TRBJ1-1 TRBV18 . CASSPPAGTNTEAFF TGTGCCAGCTCACCACCCGCAGGTACGAACACTGAAGCTTTCTTT
. TRBJ1-5 TRBV7-2 . CASSLLATGVGNQPQHF TGTGCCAGCAGCTTATTGGCCACGGGGGTGGGCAATCAGCCCCAGCATTTT
TRBD2 TRBJ2-1 TRBV9 . CASSVAGTSGYEQFF TGTGCCAGCAGCGTAGCTGGGACTAGCGGCTATGAGCAGTTCTTC
TRBD1 TRBJ2-5 TRBV19 . CASSLSGTGQGTQYF TGTGCCAGTAGTCTCTCCGGAACTGGACAGGGAACCCAGTACTTC
. TRBJ2-2 TRBV5-1 . CASSDSGGANTGELFF TGCGCCAGCAGCGATAGCGGAGGGGCGAACACCGGGGAGCTGTTTTTT
TRBD2 TRBJ2-2 TRBV27 few CASSYLAGATGELFF TGTGCCAGCAGTTACCTAGCGGGAGCCACCGGGGAGCTGTTTTTT
. TRBJ2-1 TRBV11-3 . CASSPGTAYNEQFF TGTGCCAGCAGCCCCGGGACTGCCTACAATGAGCAGTTCTTC
TRBD1 TRBJ1-6 TRBV6-5 few CASRDRGPYNSPLHF TGTGCCAGCAGGGACAGGGGGCCGTATAATTCACCCCTCCACTTT
. TRBJ2-1 TRBV20-1 . CRPGGNNEQFF TGCAGGCCAGGGGGGAACAATGAGCAGTTCTTC
TRBD2 TRBJ2-7 TRBV28 . CASRLAEPYEQYF TGTGCCAGCAGGCTAGCGGAGCCCTACGAGCAGTACTTC
. TRBJ1-1 TRBV11-2 . CASSLGNRLRDTEAFF TGTGCCAGCAGCTTGGGCAACAGATTGAGGGACACTGAAGCTTTCTTT
. TRBJ1-2 TRBV28 . CASRPQQPFYGYTF TGTGCCAGCAGACCACAGCAACCCTTCTATGGCTACACCTTC
. TRBJ2-5 TRBV18 . CAGQDSLQETQYF TGTGCCGGGCAGGACTCCCTACAAGAGACCCAGTACTTC
. TRBJ2-1 TRBV19 . CASSILAASSYNEQFF TGTGCCAGTAGTATTTTGGCGGCGAGCTCCTACAATGAGCAGTTCTTC
. TRBJ2-7 TRBV3-1/TRBV3-2 . CASSQVYTPVAVYEQYF TGTGCCAGCAGCCAAGTATACACCCCCGTGGCCGTCTACGAGCAGTACTTC
. TRBJ2-3 TRBV9 . CASSYQGTDTQYF TGTGCCAGCAGCTACCAGGGTACAGATACGCAGTATTTT
TRBD1 TRBJ1-2 TRBV4-3 . CASSSGTAYGYTF TGCGCCAGCAGCTCCGGGACAGCCTATGGCTACACCTTC
. TRBJ2-7 TRBV4-3 . CASSQEQEKEYEQYF TGCGCCAGCAGCCAAGAACAGGAGAAGGAGTACGAGCAGTACTTC
. TRBJ2-2 TRBV3-1/TRBV3-2 . CASSLNTGELFF TGTGCCAGCAGCCTAAACACCGGGGAGCTGTTTTTT
. TRBJ1-1 TRBV10-2 . CASSVRGVNMNTEAFF TGCGCCAGCAGTGTGCGGGGCGTGAACATGAACACTGAAGCTTTCTTT
TRBD1 TRBJ2-1 TRBV7-2 few CASSYRTGTQFF TGTGCCAGCAGCTACCGGACAGGGACACAGTTCTTC
. TRBJ2-1 TRBV5-1 . CASSLNHPSAGYNEQFF TGCGCCAGCAGCTTGAACCACCCCAGCGCTGGGTACAATGAGCAGTTCTTC
. TRBJ1-5 TRBV6-2/TRBV6-3 . CASSAGRNQPQHF TGTGCCAGCAGCGCAGGCCGCAATCAGCCCCAGCATTTT